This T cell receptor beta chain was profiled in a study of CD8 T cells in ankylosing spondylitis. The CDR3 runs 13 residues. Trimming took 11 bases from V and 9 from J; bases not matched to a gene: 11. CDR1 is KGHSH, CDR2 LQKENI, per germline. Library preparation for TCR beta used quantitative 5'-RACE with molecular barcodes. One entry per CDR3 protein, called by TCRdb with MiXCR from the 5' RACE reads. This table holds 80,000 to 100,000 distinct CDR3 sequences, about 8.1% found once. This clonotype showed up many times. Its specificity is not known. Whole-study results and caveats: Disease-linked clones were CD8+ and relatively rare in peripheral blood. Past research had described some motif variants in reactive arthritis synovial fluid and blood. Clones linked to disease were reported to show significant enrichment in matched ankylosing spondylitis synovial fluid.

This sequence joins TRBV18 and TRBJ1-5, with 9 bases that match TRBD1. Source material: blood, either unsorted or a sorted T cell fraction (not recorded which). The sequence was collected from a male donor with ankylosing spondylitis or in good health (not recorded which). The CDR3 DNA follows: TGTGCCTCCTTATGGACAGGGGACGGGCCCCAGCATTTT. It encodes CASLWTGDGPQHF.